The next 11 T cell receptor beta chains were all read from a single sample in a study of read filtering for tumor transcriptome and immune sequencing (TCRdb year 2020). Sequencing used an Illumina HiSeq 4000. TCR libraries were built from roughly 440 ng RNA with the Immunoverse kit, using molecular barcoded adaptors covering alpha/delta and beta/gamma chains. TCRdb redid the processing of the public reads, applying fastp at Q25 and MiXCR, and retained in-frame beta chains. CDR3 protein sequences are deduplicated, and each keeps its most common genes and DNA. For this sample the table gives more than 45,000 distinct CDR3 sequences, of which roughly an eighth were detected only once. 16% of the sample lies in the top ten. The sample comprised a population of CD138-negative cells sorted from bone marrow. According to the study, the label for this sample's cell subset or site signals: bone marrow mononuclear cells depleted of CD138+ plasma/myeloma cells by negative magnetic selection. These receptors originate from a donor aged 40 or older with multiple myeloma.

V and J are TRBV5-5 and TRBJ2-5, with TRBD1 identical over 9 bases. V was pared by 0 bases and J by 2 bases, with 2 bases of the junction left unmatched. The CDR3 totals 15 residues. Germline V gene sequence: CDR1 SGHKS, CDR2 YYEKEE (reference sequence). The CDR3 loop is CASSLAGTGQETQYF. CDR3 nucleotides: TGTGCCAGCAGCTTGGCCGGGACAGGGCAAGAGACCCAGTACTTC.

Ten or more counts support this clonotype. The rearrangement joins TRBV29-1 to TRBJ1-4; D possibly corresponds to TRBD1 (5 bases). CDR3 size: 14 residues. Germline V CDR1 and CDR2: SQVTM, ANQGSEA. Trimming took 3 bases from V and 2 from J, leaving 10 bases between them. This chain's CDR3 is CSVDWGGTNEKLFF. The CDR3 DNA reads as TGCAGCGTTGATTGGGGGGGGACTAATGAAAAACTGTTTTTT.

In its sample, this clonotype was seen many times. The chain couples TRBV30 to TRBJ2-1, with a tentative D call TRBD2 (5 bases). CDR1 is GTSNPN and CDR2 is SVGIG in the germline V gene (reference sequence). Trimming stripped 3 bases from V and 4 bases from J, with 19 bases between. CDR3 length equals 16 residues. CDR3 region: CAWRAFTGRKYNEQFF. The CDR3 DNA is TGTGCCTGGAGAGCCTTTACGGGGAGAAAATACAATGAGCAGTTCTTC.

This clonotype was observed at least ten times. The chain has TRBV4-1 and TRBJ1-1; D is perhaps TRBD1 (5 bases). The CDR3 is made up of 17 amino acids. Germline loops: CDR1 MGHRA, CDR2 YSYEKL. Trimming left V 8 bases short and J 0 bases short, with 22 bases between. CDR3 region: CASSTASPGLMNTEAFF. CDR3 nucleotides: TGCGCCAGCTCAACCGCTAGCCCAGGGCTCATGAACACTGAAGCTTTCTTT.

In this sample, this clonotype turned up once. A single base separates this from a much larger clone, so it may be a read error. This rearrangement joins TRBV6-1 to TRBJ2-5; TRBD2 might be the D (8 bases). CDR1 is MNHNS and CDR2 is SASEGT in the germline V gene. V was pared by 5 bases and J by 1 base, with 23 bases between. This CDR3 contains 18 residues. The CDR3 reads CASSPGTAAAGGQETQYF. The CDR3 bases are TGTGCCAGCAGTCCCGGGACAGCCGCGGCGGGGGGCCAAGAGACCCAGTACTTC.

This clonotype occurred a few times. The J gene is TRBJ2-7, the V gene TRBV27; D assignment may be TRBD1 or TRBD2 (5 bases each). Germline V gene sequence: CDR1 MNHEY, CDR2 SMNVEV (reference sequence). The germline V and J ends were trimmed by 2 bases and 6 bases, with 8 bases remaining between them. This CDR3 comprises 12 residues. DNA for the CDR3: TGTGCCAGCAGTTTAATGGGGGTCGAGCAGTACTTC. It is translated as CASSLMGVEQYF.

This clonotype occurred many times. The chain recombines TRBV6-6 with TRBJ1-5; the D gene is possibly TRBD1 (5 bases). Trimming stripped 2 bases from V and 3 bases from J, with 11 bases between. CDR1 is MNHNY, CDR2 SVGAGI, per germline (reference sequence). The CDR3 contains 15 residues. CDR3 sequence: CASSYLTGANQPQHF. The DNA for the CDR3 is TGTGCCAGCAGTTACCTCACCGGGGCCAATCAGCCCCAGCATTTT.

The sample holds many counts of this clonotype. Here the CDR3 DNA reads TGTGCCAGCAGTCTCAACCGAGGGACCCGCCCCTACGAGCAGTACTTC. Amino acids: CASSLNRGTRPYEQYF. This chain joins TRBV12-3 or TRBV12-4 and TRBJ2-7, with D perhaps given as TRBD1 or TRBD2 (5 bases each). Between the trimmed V and J ends, which lost 5 bases and 2 bases, there was a span of 19 bases. CDR3 length: 16 amino acids.

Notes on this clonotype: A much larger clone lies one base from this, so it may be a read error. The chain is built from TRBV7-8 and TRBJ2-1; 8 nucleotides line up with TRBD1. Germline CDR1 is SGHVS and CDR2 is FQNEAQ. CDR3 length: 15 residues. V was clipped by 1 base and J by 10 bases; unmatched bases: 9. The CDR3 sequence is CASSLDQGAHKEQFF. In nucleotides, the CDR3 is TGTGCCAGCAGCTTAGATCAGGGGGCGCATAAGGAGCAGTTCTTC.

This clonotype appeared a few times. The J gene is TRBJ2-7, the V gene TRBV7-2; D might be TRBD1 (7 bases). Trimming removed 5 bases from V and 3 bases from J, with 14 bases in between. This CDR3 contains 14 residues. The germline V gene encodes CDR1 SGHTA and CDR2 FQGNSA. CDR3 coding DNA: TGTGCCAGCAGCGCGGGGACAGCGAGCTACGAGCAGTACTTC. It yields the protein CASSAGTASYEQYF.

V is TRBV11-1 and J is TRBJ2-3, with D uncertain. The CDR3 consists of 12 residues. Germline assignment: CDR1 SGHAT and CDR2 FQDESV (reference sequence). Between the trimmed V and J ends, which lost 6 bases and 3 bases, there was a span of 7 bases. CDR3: CASSIHTDTQYF. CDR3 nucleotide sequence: TGTGCCAGCAGTATTCATACAGATACGCAGTATTTT.